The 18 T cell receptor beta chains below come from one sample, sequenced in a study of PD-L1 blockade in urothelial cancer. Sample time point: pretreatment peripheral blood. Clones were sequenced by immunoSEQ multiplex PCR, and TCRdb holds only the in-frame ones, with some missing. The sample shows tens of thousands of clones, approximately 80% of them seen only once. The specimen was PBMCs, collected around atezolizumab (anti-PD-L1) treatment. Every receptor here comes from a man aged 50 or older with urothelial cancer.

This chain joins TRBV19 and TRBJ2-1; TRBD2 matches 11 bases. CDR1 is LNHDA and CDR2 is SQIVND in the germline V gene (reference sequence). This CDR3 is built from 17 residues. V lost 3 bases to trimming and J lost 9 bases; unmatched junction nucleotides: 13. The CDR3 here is CASSIPSGGNVRGEQFF. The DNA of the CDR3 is TGTGCCAGTAGTATCCCTAGCGGGGGGAACGTACGGGGTGAGCAGTTCTTC.

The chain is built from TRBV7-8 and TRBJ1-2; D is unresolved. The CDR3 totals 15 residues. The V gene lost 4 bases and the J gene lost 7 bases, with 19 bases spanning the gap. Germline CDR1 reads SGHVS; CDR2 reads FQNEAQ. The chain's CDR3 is CASSSRTLAESGYTF. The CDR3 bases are TGTGCCAGCAGCTCGAGGACTCTCGCGGAGAGTGGCTACACCTTC. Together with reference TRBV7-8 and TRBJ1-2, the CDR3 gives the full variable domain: GAGVSQSPRYKVAKRGQDVALRCDPISGHVSLFWYQQALGQGPEFLTYFQNEAQLDKSGLPSDRFFAERPEGSVSTLKIQRTQQEDSAVYLCASSSRTLAESGYTFGSGTRLTVV.

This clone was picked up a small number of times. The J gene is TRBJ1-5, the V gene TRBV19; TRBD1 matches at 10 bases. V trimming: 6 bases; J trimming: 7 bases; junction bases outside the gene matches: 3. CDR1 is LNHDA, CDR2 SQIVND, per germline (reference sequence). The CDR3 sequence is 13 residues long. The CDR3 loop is CASRGQGVQPQHF. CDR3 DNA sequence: TGTGCCAGTAGAGGACAGGGGGTACAGCCCCAGCATTTT.

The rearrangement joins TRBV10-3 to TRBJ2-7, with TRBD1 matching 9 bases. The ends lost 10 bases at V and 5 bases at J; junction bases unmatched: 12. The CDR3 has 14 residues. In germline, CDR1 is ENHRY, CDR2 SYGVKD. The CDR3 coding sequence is TGTGCCACCAGGACCGGGACAGGGCGTCACGAGCAGTACTTC. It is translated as CATRTGTGRHEQYF.

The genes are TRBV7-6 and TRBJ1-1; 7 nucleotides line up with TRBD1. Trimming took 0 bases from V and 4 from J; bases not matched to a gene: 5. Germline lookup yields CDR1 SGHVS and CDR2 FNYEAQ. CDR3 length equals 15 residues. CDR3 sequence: CASSLAGTEVTEAFF. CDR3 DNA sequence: TGTGCCAGCAGCTTAGCCGGGACAGAGGTCACTGAAGCTTTCTTT.

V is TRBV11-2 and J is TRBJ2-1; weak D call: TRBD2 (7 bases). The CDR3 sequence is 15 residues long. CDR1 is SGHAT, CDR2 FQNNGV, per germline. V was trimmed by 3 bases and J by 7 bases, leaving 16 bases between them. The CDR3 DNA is TGTGCCAGCAGCTTGATCGGGGGGCAGCTTAATGAGCAGTTCTTC. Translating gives CASSLIGGQLNEQFF.

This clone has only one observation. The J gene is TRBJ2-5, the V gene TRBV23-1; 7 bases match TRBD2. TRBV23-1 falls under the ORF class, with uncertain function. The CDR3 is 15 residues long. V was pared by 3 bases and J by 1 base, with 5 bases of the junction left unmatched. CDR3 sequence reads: CASSHSRTSQETQYF. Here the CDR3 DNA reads TGCGCCAGCAGTCATTCCCGGACTAGCCAAGAGACCCAGTACTTC.

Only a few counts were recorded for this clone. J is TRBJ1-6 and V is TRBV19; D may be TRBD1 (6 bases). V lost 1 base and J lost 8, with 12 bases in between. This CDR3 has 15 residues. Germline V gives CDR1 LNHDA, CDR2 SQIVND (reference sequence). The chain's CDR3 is CASSIGGRTDSPLHF. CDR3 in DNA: TGTGCCAGTAGTATAGGTGGCAGGACAGATTCACCCCTCCACTTT.

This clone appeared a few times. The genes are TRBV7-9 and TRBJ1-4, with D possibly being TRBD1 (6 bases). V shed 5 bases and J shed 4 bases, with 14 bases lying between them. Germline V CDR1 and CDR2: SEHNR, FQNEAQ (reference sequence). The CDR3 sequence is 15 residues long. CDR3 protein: CASSPQQGNNEKLFF. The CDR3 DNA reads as TGTGCCAGCAGCCCCCAACAGGGAAATAATGAAAAACTGTTTTTT.

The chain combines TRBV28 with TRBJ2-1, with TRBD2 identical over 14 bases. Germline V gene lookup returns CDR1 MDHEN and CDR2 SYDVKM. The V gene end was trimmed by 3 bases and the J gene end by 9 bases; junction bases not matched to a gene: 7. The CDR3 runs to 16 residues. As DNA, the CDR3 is TGTGCCAGCAGTTTCACCGGGACTAGCGGGAGCTTTGAGCAGTTCTTC. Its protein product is CASSFTGTSGSFEQFF.

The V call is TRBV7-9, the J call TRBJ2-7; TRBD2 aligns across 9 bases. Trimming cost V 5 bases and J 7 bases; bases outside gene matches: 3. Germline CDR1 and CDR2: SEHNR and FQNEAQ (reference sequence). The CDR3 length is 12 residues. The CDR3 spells CASSLGLAEQYF. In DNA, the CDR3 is TGTGCCAGCAGCCTTGGACTAGCGGAGCAGTACTTC.

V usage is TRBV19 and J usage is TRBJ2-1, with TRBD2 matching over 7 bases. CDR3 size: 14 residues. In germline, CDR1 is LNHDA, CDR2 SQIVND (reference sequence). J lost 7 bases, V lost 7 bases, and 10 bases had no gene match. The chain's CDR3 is CASTWRGKENEQFF. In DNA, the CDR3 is TGTGCCAGTACGTGGCGGGGGAAAGAAAATGAGCAGTTCTTC.

CDR3 in amino acids: CASSELSVPANEKLFF. The CDR3 region has the DNA TGCGCCAGCAGTGAGCTGAGTGTACCCGCTAATGAAAAACTGTTTTTT. The chain links TRBV10-2 to TRBJ1-4; unclear D gene. The germline V gene has CDR1 WSHSY and CDR2 SAAADI. CDR3 size: 16 residues. The ends were cut back, 2 bases at V and 3 bases at J, with 13 bases in the middle.

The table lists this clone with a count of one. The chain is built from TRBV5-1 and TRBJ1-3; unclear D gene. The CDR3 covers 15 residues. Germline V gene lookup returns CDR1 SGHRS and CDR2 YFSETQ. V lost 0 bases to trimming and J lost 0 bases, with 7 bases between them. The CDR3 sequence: CASSLAGVSGNTIYF. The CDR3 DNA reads TGCGCCAGCAGCTTGGCCGGTGTCTCTGGAAACACCATATATTTT.

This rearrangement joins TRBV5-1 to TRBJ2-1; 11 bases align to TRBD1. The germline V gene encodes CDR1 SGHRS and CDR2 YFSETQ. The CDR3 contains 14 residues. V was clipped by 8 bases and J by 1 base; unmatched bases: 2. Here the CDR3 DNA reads TGCGCCAGTGGGACAGGGGGTTCCTACAATGAGCAGTTCTTC. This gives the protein CASGTGGSYNEQFF.

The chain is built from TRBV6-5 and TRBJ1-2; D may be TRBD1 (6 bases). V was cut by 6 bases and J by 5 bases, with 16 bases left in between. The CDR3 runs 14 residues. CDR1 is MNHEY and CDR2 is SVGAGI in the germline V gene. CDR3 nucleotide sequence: TGTGCCAGCAGCCAGGACAGTTCTTGGTATGGCTACACCTTC. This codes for CASSQDSSWYGYTF.

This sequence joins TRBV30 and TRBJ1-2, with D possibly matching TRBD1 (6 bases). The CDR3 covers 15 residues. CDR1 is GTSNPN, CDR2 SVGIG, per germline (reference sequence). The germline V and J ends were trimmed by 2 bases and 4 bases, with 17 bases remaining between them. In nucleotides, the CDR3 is TGTGCCTGGAGTCCCTTCCCGACAGGTGCCTATGGCTACACCTTC. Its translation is CAWSPFPTGAYGYTF.

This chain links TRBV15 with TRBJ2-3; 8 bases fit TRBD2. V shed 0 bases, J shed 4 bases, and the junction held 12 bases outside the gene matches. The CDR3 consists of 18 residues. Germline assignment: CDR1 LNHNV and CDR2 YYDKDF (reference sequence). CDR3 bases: TGTGCCACCAGCAGAGATGGGGGGGGGACTAGGGTCCCAGATACGCAGTATTTT. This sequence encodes CATSRDGGGTRVPDTQYF.